Listed below are T cell receptor beta chains from one sample, sequenced in a study of CD8+ T cells in alopecia areata. The data were produced by immunoSEQ multiplex PCR, yet TCRdb's version contains in-frame clones alone and is incomplete. The sample yields 140,000 to 150,000 clones, over 70% seen once. Sequenced material: CD8+ T cells sorted from blood, taken at week 0. The source is a human donor with alopecia areata. Both conserved end residues are part of each CDR3. The order of the fields is clone size, J gene, D gene, V gene, CDR3 protein, CDR3 DNA. A D gene is named only where the DNA matches it firmly. A clone size is listed for some rows: how often the clone was seen (once, few, many), or a class if it is expanded.

.,TRBJ2-1,TRBD1,TRBV5-6,CASSFTGTGVYNEQFF,TGTGCCAGCAGCTTTACGGGGACAGGGGTTTACAATGAGCAGTTCTTC
.,TRBJ1-1,.,TRBV30,CAWSGGVGGEAFF,TGTGCCTGGAGTGGTGGAGTAGGGGGAGAAGCTTTCTTT
.,TRBJ2-3,.,TRBV25-1,CASREPGTRPSTDTQYF,TGTGCCAGCAGGGAACCCGGGACAAGGCCGAGCACAGATACGCAGTATTTT
.,TRBJ1-5,.,TRBV27,CATREGNQPQHF,TGTGCCACGAGGGAGGGCAATCAGCCCCAGCATTTT
once,TRBJ1-1,TRBD1,TRBV7-2,CASSPFGTGNTEAFF,TGTGCCAGCAGCCCGTTTGGGACAGGGAACACTGAAGCTTTCTTT
once,TRBJ2-7,.,TRBV27,CASSSSDRGGYEQYF,TGTGCCAGCAGTTCCTCGGACCGCGGTGGCTACGAGCAGTACTTC
.,TRBJ2-7,.,TRBV27,CASSLGHLLGEQYF,TGTGCCAGCAGTTTGGGACACCTCTTAGGAGAGCAGTACTTC
once,TRBJ2-4,.,TRBV27,CASSLAGQAKNIQYF,TGTGCCAGCAGTTTAGCGGGTCAAGCCAAAAACATTCAGTACTTC
.,TRBJ2-5,TRBD1,TRBV11-2,CASSADREETQYF,TGTGCCAGCAGCGCTGACAGGGAAGAGACCCAGTACTTC
.,TRBJ2-5,.,TRBV27,CASSSPRETQYF,TGTGCCAGCAGTTCCCCTCGAGAGACCCAGTACTTC
few,TRBJ2-7,TRBD1,TRBV30,CAWSTPGQGPHEQYF,TGTGCCTGGAGTACCCCGGGACAGGGCCCCCACGAGCAGTACTTC
.,TRBJ2-7,.,TRBV29-1,CSVRHGKSYEQYF,TGCAGTGTTAGACACGGGAAATCCTACGAGCAGTACTTC
.,TRBJ2-7,.,TRBV19,CASSGSVNGEQYF,TGTGCCAGTAGCGGGTCGGTAAACGGCGAGCAGTACTTC
.,TRBJ2-2,TRBD2,TRBV9,CASSPLSGGITGELFF,TGTGCCAGCAGCCCTCTTAGCGGGGGGATCACCGGGGAGCTGTTTTTT
.,TRBJ2-7,.,TRBV6-5,CASSPAGGGVYEQYF,TGTGCCAGCAGCCCCGCCGGGGGCGGCGTTTACGAGCAGTACTTC
.,TRBJ2-1,.,TRBV7-9,CASSSDSNEQFF,TGTGCCAGCAGCTCGGACTCCAATGAGCAGTTCTTC
.,TRBJ2-2,TRBD2,TRBV6-1,CAITSGNLYTGELFF,TGTGCCATCACGAGCGGGAATTTATACACCGGGGAGCTGTTTTTT
.,TRBJ2-7,.,TRBV30,CAWSIGQYEQYF,TGTGCCTGGAGTATAGGACAGTACGAGCAGTACTTC
.,TRBJ2-3,TRBD2,TRBV7-6,CASSLRGGELDTQYF,TGTGCCAGCAGCTTACGCGGGGGGGAGCTAGATACGCAGTATTTT
.,TRBJ2-2,TRBD1,TRBV29-1,CSGTGGAITGELFF,TGCAGCGGGACAGGGGGCGCGATTACCGGGGAGCTGTTTTTT
.,TRBJ1-1,TRBD1,TRBV19,CASRINDRVQNTEAFF,TGTGCCAGTAGGATAAACGACAGGGTCCAAAACACTGAAGCTTTCTTT
.,TRBJ1-5,.,TRBV6-5,CASSYFGRVDEPQHF,TGTGCCAGCAGTTATTTTGGGAGGGTTGATGAGCCCCAGCATTTT
once,TRBJ1-4,TRBD1,TRBV29-1,CSVEDRDRTDEKLFF,TGCAGCGTTGAAGACCGGGACAGGACTGATGAAAAACTGTTTTTT
few,TRBJ1-4,.,TRBV21-1,CASSSLDRGKEKLFF,TGTGCCAGCAGCAGTCTGGACAGGGGCAAAGAAAAACTGTTTTTT
.,TRBJ2-5,.,TRBV5-1,CASSLFSGDGETQYF,TGCGCCAGCAGCTTGTTTAGCGGTGATGGGGAGACCCAGTACTTC
.,TRBJ1-2,.,TRBV29-1,CSVEDRDPYGYTF,TGCAGCGTTGAAGACAGGGACCCCTATGGCTACACCTTC
.,TRBJ1-2,.,TRBV10-3,CASSEPWANYGYTF,TGTGCCAGCAGTGAACCGTGGGCTAACTATGGCTACACCTTC
.,TRBJ2-1,.,TRBV10-1,CASRSYNEQFF,TGCGCCAGCAGGAGCTACAATGAGCAGTTCTTC
once,TRBJ2-3,.,TRBV5-1,CASSLLGTDTQYF,TGCGCCAGCAGCTTACTAGGCACAGATACGCAGTATTTT
.,TRBJ2-7,.,TRBV19,CASSIASSQPYEQYF,TGTGCCAGTAGTATAGCAAGCAGTCAACCCTACGAGCAGTACTTC
.,TRBJ2-3,TRBD2,TRBV10-3,CAISESKSGSVSDTQYF,TGTGCCATCAGTGAGTCCAAAAGCGGGAGCGTGTCGGATACGCAGTATTTT
.,TRBJ1-1,.,TRBV6-5,CASSYLQGYEAFF,TGTGCCAGCAGTTACTTACAGGGCTATGAAGCTTTCTTT
.,TRBJ1-1,.,TRBV29-1,CSVETQEAFF,TGCAGCGTTGAAACACAGGAAGCTTTCTTT
.,TRBJ1-1,TRBD1,TRBV2,CASIPDRGPVAEAFF,TGTGCCAGCATACCGGACAGGGGGCCGGTCGCTGAAGCTTTCTTT
.,TRBJ2-1,TRBD2,TRBV11-1,CASSLWTSGRGNEQFF,TGTGCCAGCAGCCTTTGGACTAGCGGGAGGGGGAATGAGCAGTTCTTC
.,TRBJ1-1,.,TRBV5-4,CASSPRQNTEAFF,TGTGCCAGCAGCCCCCGACAGAACACTGAAGCTTTCTTT
.,TRBJ2-3,TRBD2,TRBV29-1,CSVDLAEPSTDTQYF,TGCAGCGTTGATCTAGCGGAACCTAGCACAGATACGCAGTATTTT
few,TRBJ2-7,TRBD2,TRBV6-1,CASSVWSGSGVGEQYF,TGTGCCAGCAGTGTGTGGAGCGGGAGTGGGGTCGGCGAGCAGTACTTC
.,TRBJ2-7,TRBD2,TRBV5-1,CASSLEGLAYEQYF,TGCGCCAGCAGCTTGGAGGGACTAGCCTACGAGCAGTACTTC
.,TRBJ2-1,.,TRBV21-1,CASSSPRAGDDNEQFF,TGTGCCAGCAGCTCCCCCCGAGCGGGAGACGACAATGAGCAGTTCTTC
.,TRBJ2-7,.,TRBV28,CASSAGGEQYF,TGTGCCAGCAGTGCTGGGGGAGAGCAGTACTTC
once,TRBJ2-7,TRBD1,TRBV4-1,CASSQTGGSLEQYF,TGCGCCAGCAGCCAAACAGGGGGGTCTCTCGAGCAGTACTTC
.,TRBJ2-7,.,TRBV4-2,CASSPSDGQYEQYF,TGTGCCAGCAGCCCCTCGGACGGACAATACGAGCAGTACTTC
.,TRBJ2-7,TRBD2,TRBV9,CASSVDPSGGGEQYF,TGTGCCAGCAGCGTAGATCCTAGCGGGGGTGGGGAGCAGTACTTC